The 15 T cell receptor beta chains presented below share a single source sample, sequenced in a study of blood T cell repertoires in COVID-19. Assay used: immunoSEQ multiplex PCR; TCRdb lists only in-frame clones, some missing. The data contain 110,000 to 150,000 clones, 60% to 85% of them singletons. Sequencing used peripheral blood. The receptors stem from a woman in her fifties or sixties with acute or convalescent COVID-19.

The chain couples TRBV10-3 to TRBJ2-3, with D uncertain. V was cut by 0 bases and J by 2 bases, with 15 bases left in between. This CDR3 is 17 amino acids long. Per the germline V gene, CDR1 is ENHRY and CDR2 is SYGVKD. The CDR3 bases are TGTGCCATCAGTGAGTCTTTAGCCTCAATCTTCACAGATACGCAGTATTTT. Residues: CAISESLASIFTDTQYF.

The chain is built from TRBV5-4 and TRBJ1-3; tentatively, D is TRBD1 (6 bases). Trimming took off 4 bases at V and 5 bases at J, with 10 bases between the two ends. Germline lookup yields CDR1 SGHNT and CDR2 YYREEE (reference sequence). The CDR3 is 13 residues long. CDR3 bases: TGTGCCAGCAGCCCGGACAGACGAAACACCATATATTTT. Translation: CASSPDRRNTIYF.

V usage is TRBV28 and J usage is TRBJ2-7; 8 bases map to TRBD1. CDR1 and CDR2 from the germline V gene are MDHEN and SYDVKM. V dropped 7 bases and J dropped 4; count of bases not matched to a gene: 9. The CDR3 totals 14 residues. The CDR3 sequence is CASNSQGAGYEQYF. Here the CDR3 DNA reads TGTGCCAGCAATTCCCAGGGGGCCGGATACGAGCAGTACTTC.

The rearrangement links TRBV20-1 to TRBJ2-1, with D possibly TRBD1 on 6 matching bases. Trimming left V 3 bases short and J 6 bases short, with 6 bases between. The CDR3 consists of 11 residues. CDR1 and CDR2 (germline): DFQATT, SNEGSKA (reference sequence). The CDR3 DNA sequence: TGCAGTGCTAGCAGGGGCAATGAGCAGTTCTTC. It codes for CSASRGNEQFF.

The chain recombines TRBV6-5 with TRBJ2-7; possibly TRBD1 for D (6 bases). The CDR3 has 13 amino acids. Trimming shortened V by 0 bases and J by 7 bases, and 10 bases separated the two germline ends. Per germline, CDR1 MNHEY and CDR2 SVGAGI. This CDR3 reads CASSYSTGREQYF. The CDR3 nucleotides read TGTGCCAGCAGTTACTCGACAGGAAGGGAGCAGTACTTC.

This clone was counted only a few times. The V gene is TRBV15, the J gene TRBJ2-1, with 16 nucleotides matching TRBD2. The CDR3 sequence is 13 residues long. The germline gives CDR1 LNHNV, CDR2 YYDKDF (reference sequence). V shed 8 bases, J shed 13 bases, and the junction held 5 bases outside the gene matches. CDR3 DNA sequence: TGTGCCACCCGTGGGACTAGCGGGAGGGAACAGTTCTTC. The encoded protein is CATRGTSGREQFF.

The rearrangement uses TRBV5-1 and TRBJ2-7; D not certain. The V end was cut by 4 bases, the J end by 0 bases, with 11 bases between. This CDR3 spans 14 amino acids. Germline V lookup: CDR1 SGHRS, CDR2 YFSETQ. The CDR3 region is CASSLDALSYEQYF. CDR3 sequence (DNA): TGCGCCAGCAGCCTGGACGCGCTCTCCTACGAGCAGTACTTC.

The rearrangement links TRBV5-1 to TRBJ2-7, with 7 bases identical to TRBD1. J was trimmed by 0 bases and V by 4 bases; bases with no gene match: 13. Germline CDR1 SGHRS, CDR2 YFSETQ. The CDR3 loop spans 17 amino acids. Here the CDR3 DNA reads TGCGCCAGCAGCCGTGCCTCGGGACAGATGAGCTCCTACGAGCAGTACTTC. Protein sequence: CASSRASGQMSSYEQYF.

This clone occurred a few times. The chain combines TRBV5-6 with TRBJ2-2; a weak D match, TRBD1 (5 bases). Trimming took 3 bases from V and 5 from J, leaving 14 bases between them. This CDR3 contains 15 residues. Germline CDR1 and CDR2: SGHDT and YYEEEE. CDR3 in DNA: TGTGCCAGCAGCTCTCTTCGGACACCAACCGGGGAGCTGTTTTTT. Protein product: CASSSLRTPTGELFF.

The rearrangement joins TRBV24-1 to TRBJ1-2; 8 bases line up with TRBD1. The CDR3 sequence is 16 residues long. Germline CDR1 reads KGHDR; CDR2 reads SFDVKD. J lost 4 bases, V lost 3 bases, and 9 bases had no gene match. CDR3 DNA: TGTGCCACCAGTGATCCCGGGACAGGCGATGTCTATGGCTACACCTTC. Its translation: CATSDPGTGDVYGYTF.

This clone was recorded many times. V gene TRBV5-6 combines with J gene TRBJ2-7; TRBD1 matches at 9 bases. CDR3 length: 15 residues. The V and J ends lost 4 bases and 3 bases, in that order; junction bases with no gene match: 8. Germline V CDR1 and CDR2: SGHDT, YYEEEE. The CDR3 loop is CASSLSGTGYYEQYF. CDR3 coding DNA: TGTGCCAGCAGCCTATCAGGGACAGGGTACTACGAGCAGTACTTC.

The DNA of the CDR3 is TGTGCCAGCAGTGAATGGGTACAGCGGGAGATATACAATGAGCAGTTCTTC. This encodes CASSEWVQREIYNEQFF. This chain links TRBV25-1 with TRBJ2-1; 8 positions agree with TRBD2. CDR1 and CDR2 (germline): MGHDK, SYGVNS. V lost 1 base to trimming and J lost 4 bases; unmatched junction nucleotides: 9. The CDR3 has 17 amino acids. Full variable domain (missing parts from reference TRBV25-1 and TRBJ2-1): EADIYQTPRYLVIGTGKKITLECSQTMGHDKMYWYQQDPGMELHLIHYSYGVNSTEKGDLSSESTVSRIRTEHFPLTLESARPSHTSQYLCASSEWVQREIYNEQFFGPGTRLTVL.

This clone showed up just once. The chain recombines TRBV6-2 or TRBV6-3 with TRBJ1-2, with TRBD1 as a possible D gene (6 bases). There are 13 residues in the CDR3. V lost 5 bases and J lost 4, with 11 bases in between. The germline CDR1 and CDR2 sequences are MNHEY and SVGEGT. The CDR3 DNA sequence: TGTGCCAGCAGTCCACAGGGCTCCTATGGCTACACCTTC. Translated: CASSPQGSYGYTF.

V and J are TRBV12-3 or TRBV12-4 and TRBJ2-1; 8 nucleotides line up with TRBD1. The CDR3 has 12 amino acids. V was pared by 6 bases and J by 10 bases, with 5 bases of the junction left unmatched. CDR3 DNA sequence: TGTGCCAGCAGCTCTTGGACAGGGGAGCAGTTCTTC. Its translation is CASSSWTGEQFF.

This chain uses TRBV27 with TRBJ2-7; D might be TRBD2 (6 bases). The V end was cut by 6 bases, the J end by 3 bases, with 21 bases between. The length of the CDR3 is 16 residues. Germline V CDR1 and CDR2: MNHEY, SMNVEV (reference sequence). CDR3 sequence: CASSTTGSGIIYEQYF. The CDR3 region has the DNA TGTGCCAGCAGCACCACGGGTAGCGGTATAATCTACGAGCAGTACTTC.